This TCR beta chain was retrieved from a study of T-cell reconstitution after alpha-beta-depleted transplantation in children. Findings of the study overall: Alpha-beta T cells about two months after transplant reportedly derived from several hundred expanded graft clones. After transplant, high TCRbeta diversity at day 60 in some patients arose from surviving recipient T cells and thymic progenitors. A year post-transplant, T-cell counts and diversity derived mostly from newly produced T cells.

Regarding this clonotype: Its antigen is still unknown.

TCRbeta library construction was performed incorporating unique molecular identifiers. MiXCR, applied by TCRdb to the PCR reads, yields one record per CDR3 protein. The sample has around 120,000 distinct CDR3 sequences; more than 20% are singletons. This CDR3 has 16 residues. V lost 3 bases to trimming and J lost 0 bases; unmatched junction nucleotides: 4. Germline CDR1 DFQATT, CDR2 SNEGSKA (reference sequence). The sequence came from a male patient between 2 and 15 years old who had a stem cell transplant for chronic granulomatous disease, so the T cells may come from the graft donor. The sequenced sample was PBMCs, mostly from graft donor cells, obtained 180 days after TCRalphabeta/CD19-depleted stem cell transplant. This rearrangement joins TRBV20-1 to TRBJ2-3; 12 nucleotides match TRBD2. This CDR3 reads CSASRLAGVSTDTQYF. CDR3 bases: TGCAGTGCTAGTCGACTAGCGGGGGTCAGCACAGATACGCAGTATTTT.